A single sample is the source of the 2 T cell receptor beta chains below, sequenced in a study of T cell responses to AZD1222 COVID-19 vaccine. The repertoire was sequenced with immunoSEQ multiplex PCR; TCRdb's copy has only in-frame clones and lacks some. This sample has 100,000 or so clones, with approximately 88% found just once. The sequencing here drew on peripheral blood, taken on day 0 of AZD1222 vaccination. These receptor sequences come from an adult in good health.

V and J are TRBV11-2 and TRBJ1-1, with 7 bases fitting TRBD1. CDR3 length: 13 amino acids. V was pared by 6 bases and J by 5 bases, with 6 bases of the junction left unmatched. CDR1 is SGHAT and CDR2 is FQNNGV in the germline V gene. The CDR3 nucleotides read TGTGCCAGCAGTGCCGACAGGGTAACTGAAGCTTTCTTT. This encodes CASSADRVTEAFF.

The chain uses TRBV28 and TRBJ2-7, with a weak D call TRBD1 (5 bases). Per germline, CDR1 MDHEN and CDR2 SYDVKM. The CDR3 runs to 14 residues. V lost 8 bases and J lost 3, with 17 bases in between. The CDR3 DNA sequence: TGTGCCAGCTCCTCCCCAGGGTACGGCTACGAGCAGTACTTC. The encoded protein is CASSSPGYGYEQYF. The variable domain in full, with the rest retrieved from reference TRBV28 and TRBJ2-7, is DVKVTQSSRYLVKRTGEKVFLECVQDMDHENMFWYRQDPGLGLRLIYFSYDVKMKEKGDIPEGYSVSREKKERFSLILESASTNQTSMYLCASSSPGYGYEQYFGPGTRLTVT.